These T cell receptor beta chains were read from a single sample in a study of beta chain features in type 1 diabetes. Generated by immunoSEQ multiplex PCR, the TCRdb table keeps only in-frame clones and is missing some. This sample yields 100,000 to 150,000 clones, of which about 10% are seen a single time; approximately 0.7% belongs to the top ten. The sample comprised central memory CD4+ T cells from blood. The receptors were sampled from a man aged 25 to 40 with type 1 diabetes. CDR3s include the opening cysteine and the closing phenylalanine or tryptophan.

J gene: TRBJ2-1; CDR3 length: 14; V gene: TRBV5-4; CDR3 protein: CASSLDHSYNEQFF
J gene: TRBJ2-3; CDR3 length: 17; V gene: TRBV4-1; CDR3 protein: CASSQGAVSGQGLRQYF
J gene: TRBJ2-7; CDR3 length: 13; V gene: TRBV2; CDR3 protein: CASSRGGGYEQYF
J gene: TRBJ2-1; CDR3 length: 16; V gene: TRBV7-3; CDR3 protein: CASSLTAPKDYNEQFF
J gene: TRBJ2-1; CDR3 length: 14; V gene: TRBV13; CDR3 protein: CASSPRSSGWEQFF
J gene: TRBJ1-2; CDR3 length: 15; V gene: TRBV4-1; CDR3 protein: CASSLGQGKGYGYTF
J gene: TRBJ2-7; CDR3 length: 15; V gene: TRBV9; CDR3 protein: CASSSSGTGFNEQYF
J gene: TRBJ2-1; CDR3 length: 13; V gene: TRBV7-2; CDR3 protein: CASSLLQGAEQFF
J gene: TRBJ1-2; CDR3 length: 12; V gene: TRBV6-6; CDR3 protein: CASTFSEDGYTF
J gene: TRBJ2-3; CDR3 length: 13; V gene: TRBV5-6; CDR3 protein: CASSLEDRDTQYF
J gene: TRBJ2-7; CDR3 length: 15; V gene: TRBV7-2; CDR3 protein: CASSPSFGQGYEQYF
J gene: TRBJ2-1; CDR3 length: 11; V gene: TRBV2; CDR3 protein: CASREGLREFF
J gene: TRBJ2-1; CDR3 length: 13; V gene: TRBV15; CDR3 protein: CATSREERDEQFF
J gene: TRBJ2-2; CDR3 length: 16; V gene: TRBV18; CDR3 protein: CASSRLDSANTGELFF
J gene: TRBJ2-7; CDR3 length: 15; V gene: TRBV18; CDR3 protein: CASSPRVTDTYEQYF
J gene: TRBJ2-1; CDR3 length: 12; V gene: TRBV27; CDR3 protein: CASSPGGDEQFF
J gene: TRBJ2-1; CDR3 length: 13; V gene: TRBV6-5; CDR3 protein: CASSPIQGNEQFF
J gene: TRBJ1-2; CDR3 length: 14; V gene: TRBV28; CDR3 protein: CASTPGWTGDGYTF
J gene: TRBJ2-7; CDR3 length: 15; V gene: TRBV18; CDR3 protein: CASSPRGGGLGEQYF
J gene: TRBJ2-7; CDR3 length: 13; V gene: TRBV2; CDR3 protein: CASSRQQGNEQYF
J gene: TRBJ1-6; CDR3 length: 14; V gene: TRBV7-9; CDR3 protein: CASSPGGQNSPLHF
J gene: TRBJ2-1; CDR3 length: 15; V gene: TRBV30; CDR3 protein: CAWSVSGSSYNEQFF
J gene: TRBJ2-5; CDR3 length: 14; V gene: TRBV29-1; CDR3 protein: CSVIGTGTQETQYF
J gene: TRBJ2-4; CDR3 length: 16; V gene: TRBV4-2; CDR3 protein: CASSTQDQRAKNIQYF
J gene: TRBJ2-3; CDR3 length: 12; V gene: TRBV11-2; CDR3 protein: CASSSGTDTQYF
J gene: TRBJ2-5; CDR3 length: 14; V gene: TRBV25-1; CDR3 protein: CASSDSLGRETQYF
J gene: TRBJ1-2; CDR3 length: 16; V gene: TRBV5-6; CDR3 protein: CASSLFRTGSNYGYTF
J gene: TRBJ1-6; CDR3 length: 14; V gene: TRBV28; CDR3 protein: CASRRGLYNSPLHF
J gene: TRBJ1-2; CDR3 length: 13; V gene: TRBV18; CDR3 protein: CASSPREGDGYTF
J gene: TRBJ2-7; CDR3 length: 14; V gene: TRBV25-1; CDR3 protein: CASSEFKGAREQYF
J gene: TRBJ2-3; CDR3 length: 15; V gene: TRBV18; CDR3 protein: CASSPGSYFTDTQYF
J gene: TRBJ2-7; CDR3 length: 15; V gene: TRBV7-2; CDR3 protein: CASSSGGAAIYEQYF
J gene: TRBJ2-2; CDR3 length: 16; V gene: TRBV30; CDR3 protein: CAWSVGTGVITGELFF
J gene: TRBJ2-5; CDR3 length: 16; V gene: TRBV28; CDR3 protein: CASSLGASGDQETQYF
J gene: TRBJ1-1; CDR3 length: 15; V gene: TRBV28; CDR3 protein: CASSLLGREGTEAFF
J gene: TRBJ2-1; CDR3 length: 12; V gene: TRBV2; CDR3 protein: CASTPDTNEQFF
J gene: TRBJ1-1; CDR3 length: 14; V gene: TRBV5-4; CDR3 protein: CASSAGLQNTEAFF
J gene: TRBJ1-4; CDR3 length: 14; V gene: TRBV5-4; CDR3 protein: CASSFGQGGEKLFF
J gene: TRBJ1-6; CDR3 length: 15; V gene: TRBV7-7; CDR3 protein: CASSLRDRSNSPLHF
J gene: TRBJ2-3; CDR3 length: 14; V gene: TRBV15; CDR3 protein: CATSRDWGADTQYF
J gene: TRBJ2-2; CDR3 length: 14; V gene: TRBV5-1; CDR3 protein: CASSLGTEGGELFF
J gene: TRBJ2-4; CDR3 length: 17; V gene: TRBV7-7; CDR3 protein: CASSLERRRADKNIQYF
J gene: TRBJ2-7; CDR3 length: 15; V gene: TRBV6-5; CDR3 protein: CASSTRGKPAYEQYF
J gene: TRBJ1-1; CDR3 length: 13; V gene: TRBV6-5; CDR3 protein: CASSWGLSTEAFF
J gene: TRBJ2-7; CDR3 length: 13; V gene: TRBV25-1; CDR3 protein: CASSLGQGNEQYF
J gene: TRBJ2-3; CDR3 length: 17; V gene: TRBV7-2; CDR3 protein: CASSFSLGAGDTDTQYF
J gene: TRBJ1-6; CDR3 length: 15; V gene: TRBV7-2; CDR3 protein: CASSLAATEDSPLHF
J gene: TRBJ1-2; CDR3 length: 13; V gene: TRBV14; CDR3 protein: CASSQRGNYGYTF
J gene: TRBJ2-7; CDR3 length: 13; V gene: TRBV28; CDR3 protein: CASSSGQMNEQYF